The T cell receptor beta chain described here comes from a study of beta chain features in type 1 diabetes (dated by TCRdb to 2017 to 2018). About the investigation overall: Mean age, gender distribution, total cell number and subset yield did not differ between patients and healthy donors. A total of 90 million to 120 million sorted cells were examined across all samples, and a strong correlation was observed between cell number per subset and RNA yield. The study compared TCRB repertoires of sorted circulating CD4+ T cell subsets between recently diagnosed type 1 diabetes patients and matched healthy donors. Naive and central memory subsets were obtained from all 30 or so donors, but regulatory and stem cell-like memory subsets were isolated from only 8 patients and 8 healthy donors. Points the paper makes about the study in general: A moderate but significant shortening of TCRB CDR3 length was observed in type 1 diabetes patients in all four CD4+ subsets. Naive, central memory and regulatory TCRB repertoires appeared to be more alike among patients than among healthy donors. Because cDNA rather than genomic DNA was sequenced, highly expressing activated cells could have been over-represented, although no difference in activation and CD3 levels was found between groups. PCR might favor shorter templates, but patient and control samples were amplified and corrected together, so any skew would affect both groups equally. HLA sub-analyses involved small numbers of individuals, so any influence of HLA type on TCRB rearrangement remained unresolved. At VDJ recombination sites, patients with type 1 diabetes made fewer insertions and deleted more nucleotides, a pattern implying thymic rearrangement abnormalities.

This clone was seen a few times. Its antigen target is currently unknown. One base away there is no much larger clone; base qualities are not given. From each donor, a single peripheral blood sample of roughly 0.11 L on average was drawn into heparinised tubes. A BD FACSAria II and a panel including CD45RO, CCR7, CD25, CD127, CD95 and CD27 were used to sort naive, central memory, regulatory and stem cell-like memory CD4+ T cells. Purity was above 95% for every sorted population. PBMCs were isolated immediately by Lymphoprep density gradient centrifugation and stained directly without culture. To minimize batch effects, samples were stained and sorted in pairs, one healthy donor with one patient per experiment. The entire isolated RNA was reverse transcribed using the High Capacity cDNA Reverse Transcription Kit, and thus expressed TCRB transcripts were sequenced. Deep immunoSEQ sequencing was applied to naive, central memory and regulatory T cell samples, giving an average of around 3.8 million total reads per sample. After sorted cells were lysed in RLT buffer, RNA was extracted with DNase-treated RNeasy Micro or Mini kits, with the choice depending on cell number. Each cell subset was processed on its own to prevent cross-contamination, while patient and healthy donor samples were processed together. TCRB sequences were amplified from cDNA with the immunoSEQ multiplex PCR, producing 87-bp fragments spanning the CDR3 region. The amplicons were sequenced using the Illumina HiSeq platform. For the original study's pipeline: PCR bias was corrected computationally using synthetic template baselines, and reads within Hamming distance 2 were collapsed, with unmergeable singletons discarded. Reads were aligned to IMGT to assign V, D and J genes, CDR3 length, and insertions or deletions at six rearrangement sites. Within each subset, clonotype counts were normalized to sorted cell number, after which true diversity and Gini coefficients were computed with the tcR R package. The overlap coefficient, calculated on TCRB nucleotide sequences, was used to measure repertoire sharing. Out-of-frame TCRB sequences from naive cells were analyzed to stand in for the pre-selection repertoire. TCRdb obtained this table from immuneACCESS and retained in-frame rearrangements with V and J assigned. These tables miss some clones; where compared with another copy, unresolved V genes account for less than half of the shortfall, and the remainder is unexplained. V and J calls and clone size follow that table, whereas D and trimming were derived from the DNA. This sample is represented by hundreds of thousands of clones; 13% of them were singletons. Clones ranked in the top ten supply about 0.02% of the sample.

Taken from the germline V gene (reference sequence), the CDR1 and CDR2 loops are GTSNPN and SVGIG. The cysteine opens and the phenylalanine closes a CDR3 of 12 amino acids. Only the CDR3 part of the read is kept: 36 bases, read in frame from the first base. The V end loses 0 bases and the J end loses 4 bases, and a stretch of 3 bases separates them. In this chain, TRBV30 is recombined with TRBJ1-4, with no confident D gene call. The receptor was isolated from a man younger than 35 with type 1 diabetes. The specimen sequenced was naive CD4+ T cells from blood. What this sample's cell subset or site label stands for: true naive CD4+ T cells. The DNA sequence is given as TGTGCCTGGAGTGTGTTTAATGAAAAACTGTTTTTT. Its protein reads: CAWSVFNEKLFF.